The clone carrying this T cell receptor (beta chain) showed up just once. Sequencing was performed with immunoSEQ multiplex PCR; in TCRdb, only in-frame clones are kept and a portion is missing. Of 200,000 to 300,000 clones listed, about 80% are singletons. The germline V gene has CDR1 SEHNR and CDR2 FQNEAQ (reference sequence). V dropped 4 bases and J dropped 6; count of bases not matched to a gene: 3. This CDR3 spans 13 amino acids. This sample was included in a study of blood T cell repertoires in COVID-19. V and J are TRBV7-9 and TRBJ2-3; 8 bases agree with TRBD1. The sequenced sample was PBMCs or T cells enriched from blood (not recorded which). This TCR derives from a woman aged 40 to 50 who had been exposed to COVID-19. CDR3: CASSSDREDTQYF. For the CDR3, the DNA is TGTGCCAGCAGCTCGGACAGGGAGGATACGCAGTATTTT.